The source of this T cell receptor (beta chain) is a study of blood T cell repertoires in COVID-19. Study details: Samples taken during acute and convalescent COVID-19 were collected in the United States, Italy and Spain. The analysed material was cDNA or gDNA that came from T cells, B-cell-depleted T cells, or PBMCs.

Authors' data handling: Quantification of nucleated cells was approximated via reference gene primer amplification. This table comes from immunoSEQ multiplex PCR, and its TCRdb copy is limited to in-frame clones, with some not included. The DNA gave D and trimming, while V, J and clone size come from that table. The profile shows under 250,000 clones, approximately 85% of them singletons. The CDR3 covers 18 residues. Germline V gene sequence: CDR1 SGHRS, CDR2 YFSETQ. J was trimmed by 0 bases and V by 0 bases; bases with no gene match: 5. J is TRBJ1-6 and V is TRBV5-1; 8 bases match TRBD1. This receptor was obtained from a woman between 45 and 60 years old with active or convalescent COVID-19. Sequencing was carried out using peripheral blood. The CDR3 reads CASSLVQGGTSYNSPLHF. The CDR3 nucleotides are TGCGCCAGCAGCTTGGTACAGGGGGGAACCTCCTATAATTCACCCCTCCACTTT.